This TCR beta chain was observed in a study of cytomegalovirus exposure and HLA in healthy donors. Findings and caveats of the study: Reportedly, HLA-A and HLA-B alleles of most subjects were accurately predicted from TCR beta. The authors enumerated roughly 160 TCR beta chains as linked to cytomegalovirus. Apparent HLA restriction characterized most CMV-associated TCR beta chains in a later analysis. Clonal expansion was found to be greater in HLA-associated TCR beta chains than in equally common others in a later analysis.

To note about this clone: What it binds is not known.

60 Vbeta and 13 Jbeta primers were used in PCR. Generated by immunoSEQ multiplex PCR, the TCRdb table keeps only in-frame clones and is missing some. The repertoire holds approximately 240,000 clones, with about 80% as singletons. The ends were cut back, 5 bases at V and 6 bases at J, with 14 bases in the middle. Germline loops: CDR1 GTSNPN, CDR2 SVGIG (reference sequence). The CDR3 spans 12 residues. The chain is built from TRBV30 and TRBJ2-7; D not certain. Material for sequencing was PBMCs. The receptor was isolated from a woman aged 40 to 50 in good health and CMV-seropositive. DNA of the CDR3: TGTGCCTGGTCTGCTTCAGGTGTCGAGCAGTACTTC. This translates into CAWSASGVEQYF.